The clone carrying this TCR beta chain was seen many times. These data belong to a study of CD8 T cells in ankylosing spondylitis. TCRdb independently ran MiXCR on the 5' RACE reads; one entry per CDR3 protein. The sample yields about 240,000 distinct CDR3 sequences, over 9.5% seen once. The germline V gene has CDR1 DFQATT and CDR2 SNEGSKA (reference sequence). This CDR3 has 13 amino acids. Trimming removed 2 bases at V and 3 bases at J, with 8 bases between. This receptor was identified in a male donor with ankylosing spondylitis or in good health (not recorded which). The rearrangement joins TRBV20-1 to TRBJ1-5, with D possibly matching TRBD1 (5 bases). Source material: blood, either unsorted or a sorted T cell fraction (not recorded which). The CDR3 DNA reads TGCAGTGCTAGAACGGGGGACAATCAGCCCCAGCATTTT. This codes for CSARTGDNQPQHF.